This T cell receptor (beta chain) was sequenced in a study of blood T cell repertoires in COVID-19. Germline-derived CDR1 and CDR2 are KGHSH and LQKENI. This CDR3 region has 14 residues. Trimming cost V 3 bases and J 4 bases; bases outside gene matches: 4. Sequencing used immunoSEQ multiplex PCR; TCRdb keeps in-frame clones, though not all of them. The repertoire holds about 200,000 clones, with 80% to 90% as singletons. This chain links TRBV18 with TRBJ1-1; 8 bases align to TRBD1. The receptor was isolated from a man in his forties with acute or convalescent COVID-19. The sequencing input was peripheral blood. The CDR3 loop is CASSPPQGATEAFF. CDR3 nucleotide sequence: TGTGCCAGCTCACCCCCGCAGGGGGCCACTGAAGCTTTCTTT.